This is a list of T cell receptor beta chains from one sample in a study of blood T cell repertoires in COVID-19. Here immunoSEQ multiplex PCR was the method, and the copy in TCRdb shows in-frame clones only, minus some. The data hold some 170,000 clones, with about 83% observed a single time. Sequencing was done on a sample of peripheral blood. These receptor sequences come from a man aged 60-69 years with acute or convalescent COVID-19. CDR3s include the opening cysteine and the closing phenylalanine or tryptophan. Fields, in order: clone size, D gene, J gene, V gene, CDR3 DNA, CDR3 protein. A D gene is named only where the DNA matches it firmly. Clone size is stated in some rows and not others, as once, few, many or a class when expanded.

>NA|NA|TRBJ2-3|TRBV7-8
TGTGCCAGCAGCCCGCTGCAGGGGGGTCGCAGGGATACGCAGTATTTT
CASSPLQGGRRDTQYF
>NA|TRBD2|TRBJ2-1|TRBV9
TGTGCCAGCAGCGTAGAGGGACTAGCGGGGTCGACCTACAATGAGCAGTTCTTC
CASSVEGLAGSTYNEQFF
>once|NA|TRBJ1-1|TRBV21-1
TGTGCCAGCAGCGGCCTCGGGGTGAACACTGAAGCTTTCTTT
CASSGLGVNTEAFF
>NA|NA|TRBJ2-1|TRBV11-2
TGTGCCAGCAGCTCGTCCGGGACTGCTAGGAATGAGCAGTTCTTC
CASSSSGTARNEQFF
>once|NA|TRBJ1-2|TRBV5-6
TGTGCCAGCAGCTTGGGACAGGTCTATGGCTACACCTTC
CASSLGQVYGYTF
>NA|NA|TRBJ1-5|TRBV19
TGTGCCAGTAGTATAGAGGGCCCGTATAGCAATCAGCCCCAGCATTTT
CASSIEGPYSNQPQHF
>few|NA|TRBJ1-5|TRBV5-6
TGTGCCAGCAGCCCCCGTGGGGAGGACAATCAGCCCCAGCATTTT
CASSPRGEDNQPQHF
>NA|TRBD1|TRBJ2-3|TRBV12-3/TRBV12-4
TGTGCCAGCAGCTCTGGACAGGCAGATACGCAGTATTTT
CASSSGQADTQYF
>once|NA|TRBJ1-5|TRBV6-6
TGTGCCAGCAGTTACTCTCCCGTTAATCAGCCCCAGCATTTT
CASSYSPVNQPQHF
>once|NA|TRBJ1-5|TRBV12-5
TGTGCTAGTGGTTTGGTCCTGGGGGCCGAGCATCAGCCCCAGCATTTT
CASGLVLGAEHQPQHF